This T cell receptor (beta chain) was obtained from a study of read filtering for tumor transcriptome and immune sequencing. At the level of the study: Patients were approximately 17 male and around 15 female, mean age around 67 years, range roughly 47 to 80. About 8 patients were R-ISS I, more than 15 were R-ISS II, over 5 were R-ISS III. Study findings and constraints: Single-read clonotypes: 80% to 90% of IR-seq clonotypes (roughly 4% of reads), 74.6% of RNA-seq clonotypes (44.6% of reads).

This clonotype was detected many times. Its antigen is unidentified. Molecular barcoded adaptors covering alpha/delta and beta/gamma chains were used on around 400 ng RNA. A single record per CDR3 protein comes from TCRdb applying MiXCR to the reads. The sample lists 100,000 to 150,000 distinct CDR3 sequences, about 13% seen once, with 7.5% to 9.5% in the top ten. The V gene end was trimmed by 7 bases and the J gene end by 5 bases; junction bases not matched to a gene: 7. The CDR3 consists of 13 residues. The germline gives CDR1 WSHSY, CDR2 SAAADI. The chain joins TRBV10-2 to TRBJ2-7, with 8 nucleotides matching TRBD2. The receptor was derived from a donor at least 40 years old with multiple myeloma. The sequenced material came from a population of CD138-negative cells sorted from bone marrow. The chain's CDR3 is CASISSGSHEQYF. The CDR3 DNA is TGCGCCAGCATTTCAAGCGGGAGCCACGAGCAGTACTTC.